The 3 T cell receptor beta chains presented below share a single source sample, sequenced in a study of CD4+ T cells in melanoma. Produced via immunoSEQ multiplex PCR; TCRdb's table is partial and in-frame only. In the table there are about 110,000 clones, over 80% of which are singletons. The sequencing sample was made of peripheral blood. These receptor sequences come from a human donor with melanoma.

The CDR3 is CASRIAGYNEQFF. DNA for the CDR3: TGTGCCAGCCGGATAGCGGGGTACAATGAGCAGTTCTTC. The chain carries TRBV6-5 and TRBJ2-1; TRBD2 matches 8 bases. J gave up 4 bases and V 8 bases, and 4 bases lay outside the gene matches. Germline V lookup: CDR1 MNHEY, CDR2 SVGAGI. The CDR3 loop spans 13 amino acids.

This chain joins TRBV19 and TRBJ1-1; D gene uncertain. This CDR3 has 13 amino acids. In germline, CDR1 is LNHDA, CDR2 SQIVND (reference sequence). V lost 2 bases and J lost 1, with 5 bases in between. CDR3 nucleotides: TGTGCCAGTAGTATAAAGTGGAACACTGAAGCTTTCTTT. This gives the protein CASSIKWNTEAFF.

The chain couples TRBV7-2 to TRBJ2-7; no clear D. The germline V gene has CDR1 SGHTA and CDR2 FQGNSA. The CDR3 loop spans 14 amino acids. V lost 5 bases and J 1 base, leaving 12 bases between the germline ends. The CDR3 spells CASSLKMMSYEQYF. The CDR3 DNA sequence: TGTGCCAGCAGCCTAAAGATGATGTCCTACGAGCAGTACTTC.